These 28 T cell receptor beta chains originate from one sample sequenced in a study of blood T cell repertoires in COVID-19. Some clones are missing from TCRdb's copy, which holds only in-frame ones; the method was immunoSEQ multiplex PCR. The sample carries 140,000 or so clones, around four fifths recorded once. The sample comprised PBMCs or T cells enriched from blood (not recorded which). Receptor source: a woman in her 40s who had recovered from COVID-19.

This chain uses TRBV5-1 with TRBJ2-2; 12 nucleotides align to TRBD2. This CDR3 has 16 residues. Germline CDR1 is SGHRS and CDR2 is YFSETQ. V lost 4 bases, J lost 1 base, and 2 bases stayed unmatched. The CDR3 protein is CASSTSGGRNTGELFF. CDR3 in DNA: TGCGCCAGCAGCACTAGCGGGGGGCGGAACACCGGGGAGCTGTTTTTT.

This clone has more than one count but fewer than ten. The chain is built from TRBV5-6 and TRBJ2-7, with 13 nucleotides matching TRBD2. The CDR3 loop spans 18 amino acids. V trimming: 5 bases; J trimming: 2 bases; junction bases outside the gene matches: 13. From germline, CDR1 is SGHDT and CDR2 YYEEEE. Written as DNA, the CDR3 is TGTGCCAGCAGTTCGTTACTAGCGGGAGGGCCCTCGGCCTACGAGCAGTACTTC. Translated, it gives CASSSLLAGGPSAYEQYF.

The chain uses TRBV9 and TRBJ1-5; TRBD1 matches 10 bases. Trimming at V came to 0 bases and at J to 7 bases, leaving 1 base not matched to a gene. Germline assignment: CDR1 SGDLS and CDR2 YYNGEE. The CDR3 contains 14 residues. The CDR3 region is CASSVGDRGQPQHF. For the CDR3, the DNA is TGTGCCAGCAGCGTAGGGGACAGGGGACAGCCCCAGCATTTT.

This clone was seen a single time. The CDR3 here is CASSPRGGGNTEAFF. Written as DNA, the CDR3 is TGTGCCAGCAGCCCTCGAGGCGGGGGGAACACTGAAGCTTTCTTT. The chain joins TRBV9 to TRBJ1-1; a possible D gene is TRBD1 (5 bases). There are 15 residues in the CDR3. The germline CDR1 and CDR2 sequences are SGDLS and YYNGEE. Trimming removed 4 bases from V and 1 base from J, with 14 bases in between.

CDR3 nucleotides: TGTGCCAGCAGCCTGGACAGGGGAAGCACAGATACGCAGTATTTT. Its protein product is CASSLDRGSTDTQYF. The chain has TRBV5-8 and TRBJ2-3, with 9 bases that match TRBD1. Per germline, CDR1 SGHTS and CDR2 YDEGEE. The CDR3 sequence is 15 residues long. J was trimmed by 0 bases and V by 4 bases; bases with no gene match: 3.

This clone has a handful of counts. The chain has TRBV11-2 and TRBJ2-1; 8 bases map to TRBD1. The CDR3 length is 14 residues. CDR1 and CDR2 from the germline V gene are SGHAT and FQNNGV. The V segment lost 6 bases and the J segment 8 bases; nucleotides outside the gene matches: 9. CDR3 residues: CASRNVGQGYEQFF. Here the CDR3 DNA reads TGTGCCAGCAGGAACGTAGGACAGGGCTATGAGCAGTTCTTC. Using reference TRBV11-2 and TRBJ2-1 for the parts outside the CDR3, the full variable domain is EAGVAQSPRYKIIEKRQSVAFWCNPISGHATLYWYQQILGQGPKLLIQFQNNGVVDDSQLPKDRFSAERLKGVDSTLKIQPAKLEDSAVYLCASRNVGQGYEQFFGPGTRLTVL.

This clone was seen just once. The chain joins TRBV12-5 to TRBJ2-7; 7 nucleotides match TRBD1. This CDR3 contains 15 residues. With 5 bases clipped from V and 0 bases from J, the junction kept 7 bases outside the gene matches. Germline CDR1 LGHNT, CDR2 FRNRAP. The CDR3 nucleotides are TGTGCTAGTGGTGCGCAGGGGGTCCTCTCCTACGAGCAGTACTTC. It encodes CASGAQGVLSYEQYF.

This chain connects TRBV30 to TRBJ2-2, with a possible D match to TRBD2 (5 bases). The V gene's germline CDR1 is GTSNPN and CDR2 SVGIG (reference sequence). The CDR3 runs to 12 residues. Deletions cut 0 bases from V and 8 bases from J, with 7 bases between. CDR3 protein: CAWSVRRGELFF. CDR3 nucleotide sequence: TGTGCCTGGAGTGTAAGGAGGGGGGAGCTGTTTTTT. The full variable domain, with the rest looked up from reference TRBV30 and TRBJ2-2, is SQTIHQWPATLVQPVGSPLSLECTVEGTSNPNLYWYRQAAGRGLQLLFYSVGIGQISSEVPQNLSASRPQDRQFILSSKKLLLSDSGFYLCAWSVRRGELFFGEGSRLTVL.

The CDR3 nucleotides are TGTGCTAGTGGTTTCGACCCCCCGGGACTAGCATTCTCAGATACGCAGTATTTT. This sequence encodes CASGFDPPGLAFSDTQYF. The gene calls are TRBV12-5 and TRBJ2-3; 9 bases align to TRBD2. J was trimmed by 4 bases and V by 3 bases; bases with no gene match: 14. This CDR3 has 18 residues. Germline V gene data show CDR1 as LGHNT and CDR2 as FRNRAP.

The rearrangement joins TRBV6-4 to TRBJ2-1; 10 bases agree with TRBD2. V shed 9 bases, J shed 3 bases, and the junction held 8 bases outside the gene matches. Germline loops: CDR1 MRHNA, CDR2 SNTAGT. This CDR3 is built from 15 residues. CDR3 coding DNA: TGTGCCAGGCTAGGACTAGCGGCTTACTACAATGAGCAGTTCTTC. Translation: CARLGLAAYYNEQFF.

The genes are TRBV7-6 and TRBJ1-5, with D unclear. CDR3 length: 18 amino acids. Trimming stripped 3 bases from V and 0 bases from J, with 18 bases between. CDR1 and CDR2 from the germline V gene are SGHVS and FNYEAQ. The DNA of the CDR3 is TGTGCCAGCAGCTTTTTTAATGGGGAGATATCTAGCAATCAGCCCCAGCATTTT. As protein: CASSFFNGEISSNQPQHF.

The CDR3 nucleotides read TGCGCCAGCAGCTTGGGTGGGAGGCCCAATCAGCCCCAGCATTTT. It translates to CASSLGGRPNQPQHF. The chain employs TRBV5-1 and TRBJ1-5; D unclear. Germline V gene data show CDR1 as SGHRS and CDR2 as YFSETQ. Trimming took 0 bases from V and 3 from J, leaving 10 bases between them. This CDR3 region has 15 residues.

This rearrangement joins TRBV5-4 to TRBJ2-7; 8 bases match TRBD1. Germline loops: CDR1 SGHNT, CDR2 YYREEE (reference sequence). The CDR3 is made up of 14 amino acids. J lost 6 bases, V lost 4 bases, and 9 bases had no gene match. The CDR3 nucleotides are TGTGCCAGCAGCCTGGAACAGGGGGTGATCGAGCAGTACTTC. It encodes CASSLEQGVIEQYF.

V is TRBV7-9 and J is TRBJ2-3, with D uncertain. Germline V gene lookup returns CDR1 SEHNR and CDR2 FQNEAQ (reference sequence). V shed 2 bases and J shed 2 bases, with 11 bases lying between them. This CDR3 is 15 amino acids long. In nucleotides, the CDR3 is TGTGCCAGCAGCTTAATGCAGGCACTCACAGATACGCAGTATTTT. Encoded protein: CASSLMQALTDTQYF.

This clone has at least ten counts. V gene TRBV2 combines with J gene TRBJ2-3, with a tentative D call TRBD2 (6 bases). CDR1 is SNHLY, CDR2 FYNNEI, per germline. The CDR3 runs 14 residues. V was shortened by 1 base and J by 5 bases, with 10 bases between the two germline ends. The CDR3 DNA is TGTGCCAGCAGTGAAGAGGGAGGTATAGATACGCAGTATTTT. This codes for CASSEEGGIDTQYF.

CDR3: CASSPGQDIQYF. CDR3 nucleotides: TGTGCCAGCAGCCCCGGACAGGACATTCAGTACTTC. The V and J genes are TRBV5-6 and TRBJ2-4; TRBD1 matches 7 bases. The V gene's germline CDR1 is SGHDT and CDR2 YYEEEE. There are 12 residues in the CDR3. The V segment lost 4 bases and the J segment 8 bases; nucleotides outside the gene matches: 3.

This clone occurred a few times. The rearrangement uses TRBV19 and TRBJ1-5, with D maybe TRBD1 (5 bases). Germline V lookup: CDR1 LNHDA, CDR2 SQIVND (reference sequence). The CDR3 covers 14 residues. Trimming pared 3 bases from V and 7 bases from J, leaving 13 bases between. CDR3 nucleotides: TGTGCCAGTAGTATTGGCGGGGGAGGGCAGCCCCAGCATTTT. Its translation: CASSIGGGGQPQHF.

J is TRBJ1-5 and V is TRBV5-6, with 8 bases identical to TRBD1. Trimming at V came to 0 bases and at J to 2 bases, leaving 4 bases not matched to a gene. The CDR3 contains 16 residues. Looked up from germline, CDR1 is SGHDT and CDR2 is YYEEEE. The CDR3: CASSLDRGYRNQPQHF. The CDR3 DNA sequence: TGTGCCAGCAGCTTGGACAGGGGGTATCGCAATCAGCCCCAGCATTTT.

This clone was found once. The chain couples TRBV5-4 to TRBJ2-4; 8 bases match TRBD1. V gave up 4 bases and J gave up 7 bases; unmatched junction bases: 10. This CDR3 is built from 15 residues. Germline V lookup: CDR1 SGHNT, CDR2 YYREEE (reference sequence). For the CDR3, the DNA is TGTGCCAGCAGCACACCATTGGGACAGGACAACATTCAGTACTTC. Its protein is CASSTPLGQDNIQYF.

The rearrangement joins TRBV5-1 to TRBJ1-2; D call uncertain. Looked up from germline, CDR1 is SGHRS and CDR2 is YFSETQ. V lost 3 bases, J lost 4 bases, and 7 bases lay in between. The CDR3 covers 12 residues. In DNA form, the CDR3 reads TGCGCCAGCAGCTCAGGCCTCTATGGCTACACCTTC. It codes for CASSSGLYGYTF.

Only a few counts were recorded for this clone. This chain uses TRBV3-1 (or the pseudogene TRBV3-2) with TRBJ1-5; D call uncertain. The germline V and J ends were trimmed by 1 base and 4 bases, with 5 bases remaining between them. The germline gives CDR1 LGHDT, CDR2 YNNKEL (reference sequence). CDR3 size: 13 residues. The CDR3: CASSQVENQPQHF. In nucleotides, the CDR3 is TGTGCCAGCAGCCAAGTAGAGAATCAGCCCCAGCATTTT.

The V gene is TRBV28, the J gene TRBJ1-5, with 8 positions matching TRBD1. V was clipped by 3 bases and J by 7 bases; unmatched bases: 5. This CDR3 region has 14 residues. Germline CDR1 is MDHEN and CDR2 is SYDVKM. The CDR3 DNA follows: TGTGCCAGCAGTTTCGGACAGGGAAGACAGCCCCAGCATTTT. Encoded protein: CASSFGQGRQPQHF.

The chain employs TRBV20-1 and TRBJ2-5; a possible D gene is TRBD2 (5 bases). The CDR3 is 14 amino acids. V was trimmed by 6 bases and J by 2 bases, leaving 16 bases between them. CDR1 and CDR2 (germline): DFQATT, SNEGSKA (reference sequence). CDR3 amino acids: CSASREDLQETQYF. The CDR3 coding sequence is TGCAGTGCCAGTCGGGAAGACCTTCAAGAGACCCAGTACTTC.

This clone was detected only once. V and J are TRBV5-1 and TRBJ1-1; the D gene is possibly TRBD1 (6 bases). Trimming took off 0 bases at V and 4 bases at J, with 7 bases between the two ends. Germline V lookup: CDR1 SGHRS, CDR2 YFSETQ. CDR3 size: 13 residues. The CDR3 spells CASSLGGGTEAFF. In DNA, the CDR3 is TGCGCCAGCAGCTTGGGAGGGGGCACTGAAGCTTTCTTT.

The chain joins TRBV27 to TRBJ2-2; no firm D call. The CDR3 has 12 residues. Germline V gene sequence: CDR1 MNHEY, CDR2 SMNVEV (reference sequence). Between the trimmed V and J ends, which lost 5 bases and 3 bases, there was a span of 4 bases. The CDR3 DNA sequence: TGTGCCAGCAGTCCCGACACCGGGGAGCTGTTTTTT. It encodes CASSPDTGELFF.

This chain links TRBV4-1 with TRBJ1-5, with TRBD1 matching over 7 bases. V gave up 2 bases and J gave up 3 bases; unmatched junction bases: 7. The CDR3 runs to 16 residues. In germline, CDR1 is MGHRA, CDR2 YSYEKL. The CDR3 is CASSQSSDRDNQPQHF. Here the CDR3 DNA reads TGCGCCAGCAGCCAAAGTTCCGACAGGGACAATCAGCCCCAGCATTTT.

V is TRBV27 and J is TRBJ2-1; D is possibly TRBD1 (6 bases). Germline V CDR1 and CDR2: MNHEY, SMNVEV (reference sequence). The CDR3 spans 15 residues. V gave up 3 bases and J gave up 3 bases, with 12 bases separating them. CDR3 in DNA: TGTGCCAGCAGTTTGGCAGGGGTGGGCTACAATGAGCAGTTCTTC. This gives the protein CASSLAGVGYNEQFF.

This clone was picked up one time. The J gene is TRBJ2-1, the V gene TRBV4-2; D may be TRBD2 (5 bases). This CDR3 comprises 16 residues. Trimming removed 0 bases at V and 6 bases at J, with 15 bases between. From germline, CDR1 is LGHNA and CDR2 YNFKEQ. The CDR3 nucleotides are TGTGCCAGCAGCCAAGATGGTACTAGGAACTCCAATGAGCAGTTCTTC. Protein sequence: CASSQDGTRNSNEQFF.